These 14 T cell receptor beta chains originate from one sample sequenced in a study of beta chain features in type 1 diabetes. Expressed TCRB transcripts got sequenced, as all isolated RNA was reverse transcribed. Using immunoSEQ multiplex PCR, the repertoire was profiled, and TCRdb retains in-frame clones only, with some absent. The sample carries a few hundred thousand clones, about 14% recorded once. Specimen: naive CD4+ T cells from blood. These receptors all stem from a man in his thirties or forties in good health.

This clone was found a few times. V and J are TRBV27 and TRBJ1-5; the D is unclear. This CDR3 spans 14 amino acids. From germline, CDR1 is MNHEY and CDR2 SMNVEV (reference sequence). V shed 6 bases and J shed 2 bases, with 11 bases lying between them. This CDR3 is CASSLRLGNQPQHF. DNA of the CDR3: TGTGCCAGCAGCCTTAGACTGGGCAATCAGCCCCAGCATTTT.

CDR3 nucleotides: TGTGCCTGGAGTGAAGGGCGAAGACTTAACTATGGCTACACCTTC. Translation gives CAWSEGRRLNYGYTF. The chain is built from TRBV30 and TRBJ1-2, with unresolved D. Trimming removed 1 base at V and 1 base at J, with 13 bases between. Germline V gene data show CDR1 as GTSNPN and CDR2 as SVGIG (reference sequence). This CDR3 is built from 15 residues. Full variable domain (missing parts from reference TRBV30 and TRBJ1-2): SQTIHQWPATLVQPVGSPLSLECTVEGTSNPNLYWYRQAAGRGLQLLFYSVGIGQISSEVPQNLSASRPQDRQFILSSKKLLLSDSGFYLCAWSEGRRLNYGYTFGSGTRLTVV.

This clone was seen only a few times. This chain uses TRBV7-2 with TRBJ2-7; the match to TRBD2 covers 9 bases. Germline assignment: CDR1 SGHTA and CDR2 FQGNSA. The V segment lost 5 bases and the J segment 1 base; nucleotides outside the gene matches: 6. There are 15 residues in the CDR3. CDR3 in DNA: TGTGCCAGCAGCCTATCTAGCGGGGCGTCCTACGAGCAGTACTTC. Protein product: CASSLSSGASYEQYF.

This CDR3 is CASSPLLGQGITGANVLTF. The CDR3 DNA reads TGTGCCAGCAGCCCCCTCTTGGGACAGGGGATAACTGGGGCCAACGTCCTGACTTTC. V usage is TRBV14 and J usage is TRBJ2-6, with 10 nucleotides matching TRBD1. The germline CDR1 and CDR2 sequences are SGHDN and FVKESK. J gave up 2 bases and V 4 bases, and 11 bases lay outside the gene matches. The CDR3 has 19 amino acids.

The chain employs TRBV5-1 and TRBJ2-7; TRBD2 is a possible D gene (6 bases). The CDR3 sequence is 15 residues long. V gave up 0 bases and J gave up 3 bases, with 13 bases separating them. Looked up from germline, CDR1 is SGHRS and CDR2 is YFSETQ. The chain's CDR3 is CASSLVREERYEQYF. The DNA of the CDR3 is TGCGCCAGCAGCTTGGTAAGGGAGGAACGCTACGAGCAGTACTTC.

This chain links TRBV11-2 with TRBJ2-7; no definite D call. The CDR3 has 14 amino acids. Between the trimmed V and J ends, which lost 4 bases and 0 bases, there was a span of 10 bases. Germline CDR1 reads SGHAT; CDR2 reads FQNNGV. In nucleotides, the CDR3 is TGTGCCAGCAGCTCGAGCCAGTTCTCCTACGAGCAGTACTTC. Its protein product is CASSSSQFSYEQYF.

The chain employs TRBV11-2 and TRBJ2-2; weak D call: TRBD2 (5 bases). Germline V gives CDR1 SGHAT, CDR2 FQNNGV. The CDR3 extends over 14 amino acids. The germline V and J ends were trimmed by 4 bases and 2 bases, with 8 bases remaining between them. CDR3: CASSWTDNTGELFF. The DNA of the CDR3 is TGTGCCAGCAGCTGGACTGACAACACCGGGGAGCTGTTTTTT.

V gene TRBV2 combines with J gene TRBJ2-1; D possibly corresponds to TRBD2 (6 bases). Germline V gives CDR1 SNHLY, CDR2 FYNNEI. The CDR3 length is 15 residues. Trimming cost V 4 bases and J 3 bases, with 13 bases left between them. CDR3 region: CASSVAQEGYNEQFF. The CDR3 bases are TGTGCCAGCAGTGTCGCGCAGGAGGGCTACAATGAGCAGTTCTTC.

This clone was seen a handful of times. The chain carries TRBV4-3 and TRBJ2-5, with D perhaps TRBD1 (5 bases). The CDR3 spans 15 residues. Trimming cost V 0 bases and J 2 bases, with 10 bases left between them. The germline gives CDR1 LGHNA, CDR2 YSLEER. CDR3 residues: CASSQDSTEQETQYF. CDR3 nucleotide sequence: TGCGCCAGCAGCCAAGATTCGACAGAACAAGAGACCCAGTACTTC.

This clone was recorded at least ten times. V is TRBV10-3 and J is TRBJ2-6; D is perhaps TRBD1 (6 bases). Germline V gives CDR1 ENHRY, CDR2 SYGVKD. Between the trimmed V and J ends, which lost 6 bases and 0 bases, there was a span of 9 bases. The CDR3 totals 15 residues. The CDR3 DNA follows: TGTGCCATCAGGATGGACAGCTCTGGGGCCAACGTCCTGACTTTC. Translated: CAIRMDSSGANVLTF.

This chain uses TRBV12-2 with TRBJ2-7; the listed D gene, TRBD2, was not tested against the DNA. TRBV12-2 is described as a pseudogene. CDR3 size: 13 residues. This chain's CDR3 is CASRLEVGGTRYV. In DNA, the CDR3 is TGTGCAAGTCGCTTAGAGGTGGGAGGCACAAGGTACGTC.

The chain recombines TRBV14 with TRBJ2-5; 14 bases align to TRBD2. V lost 4 bases to trimming and J lost 2 bases; unmatched junction nucleotides: 6. Germline V gives CDR1 SGHDN, CDR2 FVKESK. This CDR3 region has 17 residues. The CDR3 sequence is CASSLGLAGGRQETQYF. Here the CDR3 DNA reads TGTGCCAGCAGCCTCGGACTAGCGGGGGGACGTCAAGAGACCCAGTACTTC.

This clone came up many times. This sample includes further DNA sequences coding for the same CDR3. This chain joins TRBV14 and TRBJ2-5; D remains unclear. Looked up from germline, CDR1 is SGHDN and CDR2 is FVKESK. The V end lost 3 bases, the J end lost 2 bases, and 4 bases lay between the germline ends. The CDR3 is made up of 12 amino acids. CDR3 nucleotides: TGTGCCAGCAGCCAGGTACAAGAGACCCAGTACTTC. Its protein is CASSQVQETQYF.

The chain carries TRBV30 and TRBJ2-5; D is uncertain. The germline V and J ends were trimmed by 5 bases and 5 bases, with 6 bases remaining between them. The CDR3 has 10 amino acids. CDR1 and CDR2 from the germline V gene are GTSNPN and SVGIG (reference sequence). The CDR3 loop reads CAWAGETQYF. CDR3 coding DNA: TGTGCCTGGGCCGGGGAGACCCAGTACTTC.